A single sample is the source of the 19 T cell receptor beta chains below, sequenced in a study of T cells in Graves' hyperthyroidism and ophthalmopathy. The investigators amplified TCR beta CDR3 regions from RNA transcripts. Initially, a first-round RT-PCR of the TCR CDR3 employed the HTBI primer set. From the multiplex PCR reads, TCRdb called clonotypes with MiXCR, one entry per CDR3 protein. The data contain 500,000 to 650,000 distinct CDR3 sequences, approximately 14% of them singletons. The sample comprised blood. All receptors derive from a woman aged 40 to 55 with Graves' hyperthyroidism.

This clonotype came up many times. The chain uses TRBV20-1 and TRBJ1-5; no clear D. CDR3 length: 15 amino acids. Germline V gene sequence: CDR1 DFQATT, CDR2 SNEGSKA (reference sequence). V lost 5 bases and J 5 bases, leaving 19 bases between the germline ends. The DNA of the CDR3 is TGCAGTGCTTCCCATGCTGGGGAATGGGATCAGCCCCAGCATTTT. Amino acid sequence: CSASHAGEWDQPQHF.

This clonotype was counted at least ten times. The genes are TRBV20-1 and TRBJ2-7; TRBD1 or TRBD2 may be the D gene (5 bases each). Germline loops: CDR1 DFQATT, CDR2 SNEGSKA (reference sequence). The CDR3 has 14 residues. Trimming took 3 bases from V and 3 from J, leaving 15 bases between them. The CDR3 sequence: CSASRGVDFYEQYF. The CDR3, as DNA: TGCAGTGCTAGTCGAGGGGTCGACTTCTACGAGCAGTACTTC.

This chain joins TRBV30 and TRBJ2-7, with 7 bases that match TRBD1. Germline V gene lookup returns CDR1 GTSNPN and CDR2 SVGIG (reference sequence). CDR3 length: 15 amino acids. The junction had 9 bases not matched to a gene; V was cut back by 2 bases and J by 2 bases. CDR3 sequence (DNA): TGTGCCTGGAGTCCCCAGACAGGGCGTGCCTACGAGCAGTACTTC. Encoded protein: CAWSPQTGRAYEQYF.

This clonotype has at least ten counts. The rearrangement uses TRBV30 and TRBJ1-2; 8 nucleotides line up with TRBD1. Germline CDR1 and CDR2: GTSNPN and SVGIG (reference sequence). J was trimmed by 1 base and V by 4 bases; bases with no gene match: 5. The CDR3 sequence is 14 residues long. The CDR3 region has the DNA TGTGCCTGGACTCTACAGGGGGTTAACTATGGCTACACCTTC. It translates to CAWTLQGVNYGYTF.

The V and J genes are TRBV10-2 and TRBJ2-3, with 10 bases identical to TRBD1. The germline V gene encodes CDR1 WSHSY and CDR2 SAAADI. V shed 3 bases, J shed 3 bases, and the junction held 3 bases outside the gene matches. This CDR3 comprises 15 residues. The CDR3 DNA reads as TGCGCCAGCAGTGATTTGGGACAGGGGACAGATACGCAGTATTTT. The encoded protein is CASSDLGQGTDTQYF.

This clonotype showed up many times. The chain recombines TRBV11-2 with TRBJ1-1; D may be TRBD1 (5 bases). CDR3 length: 14 residues. Germline V gives CDR1 SGHAT, CDR2 FQNNGV. V was shortened by 1 base and J by 7 bases, with 13 bases between the two germline ends. The CDR3 reads CASSLVRLGGEAFF. CDR3 bases: TGTGCCAGCAGCTTAGTCAGGCTTGGGGGTGAAGCTTTCTTT.

This clonotype was observed at least ten times. The chain couples TRBV2 to TRBJ2-2; TRBD1 matches 12 bases. The V and J ends lost 0 bases and 7 bases, in that order; junction bases with no gene match: 3. Germline V gene sequence: CDR1 SNHLY, CDR2 FYNNEI. The CDR3 has 16 residues. The CDR3 spells CASSEARDRGRGELFF. The CDR3 DNA sequence: TGTGCCAGCAGTGAAGCGAGGGACAGGGGGCGCGGGGAGCTGTTTTTT.

This clonotype was seen a handful of times. This chain uses TRBV9 with TRBJ1-3; D gene uncertain. The CDR3 extends over 14 amino acids. V lost 0 bases and J lost 0, with 4 bases in between. Germline CDR1 reads SGDLS; CDR2 reads YYNGEE. In DNA, the CDR3 is TGTGCCAGCAGCGTAGACCTCTCTGGAAACACCATATATTTT. This encodes CASSVDLSGNTIYF.

About this clonotype: Being one base from a much bigger clone, this may be a read error. This chain joins TRBV2 and TRBJ2-2, with a possible D match to TRBD2 (7 bases). CDR1 and CDR2 from the germline V gene are SNHLY and FYNNEI. The CDR3 length is 15 residues. The V end lost 11 bases, the J end lost 2 bases, and 18 bases lay between the germline ends. CDR3: CAGTPGGPNTGELFF. As DNA, the CDR3 is TGTGCCGGCACTCCGGGGGGCCCCAACACCGGGGAGCTGTTTTTT.

This clonotype appeared many times. The gene calls are TRBV5-6 and TRBJ2-5; D is undetermined. Trimming shortened V by 0 bases and J by 1 base, and 7 bases separated the two germline ends. CDR3 length equals 14 residues. Germline V gives CDR1 SGHDT, CDR2 YYEEEE. This CDR3 is CASSLEPLQETQYF. DNA for the CDR3: TGTGCCAGCAGCTTGGAACCCCTCCAAGAGACCCAGTACTTC.

The genes are TRBV5-5 and TRBJ2-7; no firm D call. The germline CDR1 and CDR2 sequences are SGHKS and YYEKEE (reference sequence). This CDR3 has 15 residues. Between the trimmed V and J ends, which lost 3 bases and 0 bases, there was a span of 13 bases. The CDR3 region is CASSWTAGYSYEQYF. The CDR3 nucleotides are TGTGCCAGCAGCTGGACGGCAGGATACTCCTACGAGCAGTACTTC.

This clonotype came up many times. V usage is TRBV12-3 or TRBV12-4 and J usage is TRBJ2-3; 10 nucleotides line up with TRBD1. J was trimmed by 2 bases and V by 9 bases; bases with no gene match: 11. This CDR3 has 16 amino acids. The CDR3 is CASRGPGTGVTDTQYF. The DNA for the CDR3 is TGTGCCAGTAGAGGCCCCGGGACAGGGGTCACAGATACGCAGTATTTT.

This clonotype was seen repeatedly, ten times or more. The chain is built from TRBV2 and TRBJ2-3; D call uncertain. The CDR3 sequence is 17 residues long. Germline V lookup: CDR1 SNHLY, CDR2 FYNNEI. Deletions cut 4 bases from V and 0 bases from J, with 17 bases between. The CDR3 sequence: CASSVPKFGSSTDTQYF. DNA of the CDR3: TGTGCCAGCAGTGTACCCAAATTCGGGTCTAGCACAGATACGCAGTATTTT.

The gene calls are TRBV14 and TRBJ2-7, with 7 nucleotides matching TRBD2. The CDR3 loop spans 15 amino acids. The germline gives CDR1 SGHDN, CDR2 FVKESK. With V trimmed by 4 bases and J by 5 bases, 11 bases remained unmatched. The CDR3 DNA sequence: TGTGCCAGCAGCCTCGACCCTAGCGGAATCGACGAGCAGTACTTC. Translating gives CASSLDPSGIDEQYF.

The chain has TRBV7-6 and TRBJ2-1; TRBD2 aligns across 9 bases. The CDR3 has 13 amino acids. V gave up 5 bases and J gave up 7 bases; unmatched junction bases: 3. Germline values: CDR1 SGHVS, CDR2 FNYEAQ. CDR3 in amino acids: CASSRLAANEQFF. The CDR3, as DNA: TGTGCCAGCAGCCGACTAGCGGCGAATGAGCAGTTCTTC.

There are many counts of this clonotype. V is TRBV11-2 and J is TRBJ2-7, with D perhaps assigned TRBD1 or TRBD2 (6 bases each). The V end lost 0 bases, the J end lost 6 bases, and 21 bases lay between the germline ends. The CDR3 runs 17 residues. Germline V CDR1 and CDR2: SGHAT, FQNNGV. The chain's CDR3 is CASSLDYGGASTGEQYF. CDR3 nucleotides: TGTGCCAGCAGCTTAGATTACGGGGGCGCCTCTACGGGCGAGCAGTACTTC.

This clonotype has at least ten counts. J is TRBJ2-5 and V is TRBV7-9, with D tentatively TRBD1 (6 bases). The CDR3 has 16 amino acids. The V end was cut by 5 bases, the J end by 5 bases, with 21 bases between. Looked up from germline, CDR1 is SEHNR and CDR2 is FQNEAQ (reference sequence). The CDR3 sequence is CASSAKGERVRETQYF. CDR3 nucleotide sequence: TGTGCCAGCAGCGCCAAGGGGGAGAGGGTTCGGGAGACCCAGTACTTC.

V usage is TRBV5-1 and J usage is TRBJ2-1, with a possible D match to TRBD2 (6 bases). The ends were cut back, 1 base at V and 3 bases at J, with 11 bases in the middle. From germline, CDR1 is SGHRS and CDR2 YFSETQ. This CDR3 comprises 15 residues. CDR3 residues: CASSLTGTGYNEQFF. In nucleotides, the CDR3 is TGCGCCAGCAGCTTGACCGGGACTGGCTACAATGAGCAGTTCTTC. Drawing the rest from reference TRBV5-1 and TRBJ2-1, the complete variable domain is KAGVTQTPRYLIKTRGQQVTLSCSPISGHRSVSWYQQTPGQGLQFLFEYFSETQRNKGNFPGRFSGRQFSNSRSEMNVSTLELGDSALYLCASSLTGTGYNEQFFGPGTRLTVL.

The table lists this clonotype with a few counts. The chain carries TRBV29-1 and TRBJ1-4, with D possibly TRBD1 on 5 matching bases. The CDR3 runs 13 residues. In germline, CDR1 is SQVTM, CDR2 ANQGSEA. V shed 4 bases and J shed 8 bases, with 14 bases lying between them. The CDR3 DNA reads as TGCAGCGTTGGGCGGGGCCCGGGAGAAAAACTGTTTTTT. Its translation: CSVGRGPGEKLFF.